This TCR beta chain was captured by sequencing in a study of control samples from healthy donors and cancer patients. Sequencing was performed with immunoSEQ multiplex PCR; in TCRdb, only in-frame clones are kept and a portion is missing. The sample consists of about 160,000 clones, approximately 90% of them appearing once. V was clipped by 6 bases and J by 6 bases, with 18 bases between them. Germline CDR1 MRHNA, CDR2 SNTAGT. CDR3 length: 15 amino acids. This receptor was obtained from a woman aged 25 to 39 in good health. This chain joins TRBV6-4 and TRBJ2-1; D is ambiguous. The sequenced material came from blood. CDR3 residues: CASSPVNLEINEQFF. The CDR3 bases are TGTGCCAGCAGCCCCGTCAACCTAGAGATCAATGAGCAGTTCTTC.